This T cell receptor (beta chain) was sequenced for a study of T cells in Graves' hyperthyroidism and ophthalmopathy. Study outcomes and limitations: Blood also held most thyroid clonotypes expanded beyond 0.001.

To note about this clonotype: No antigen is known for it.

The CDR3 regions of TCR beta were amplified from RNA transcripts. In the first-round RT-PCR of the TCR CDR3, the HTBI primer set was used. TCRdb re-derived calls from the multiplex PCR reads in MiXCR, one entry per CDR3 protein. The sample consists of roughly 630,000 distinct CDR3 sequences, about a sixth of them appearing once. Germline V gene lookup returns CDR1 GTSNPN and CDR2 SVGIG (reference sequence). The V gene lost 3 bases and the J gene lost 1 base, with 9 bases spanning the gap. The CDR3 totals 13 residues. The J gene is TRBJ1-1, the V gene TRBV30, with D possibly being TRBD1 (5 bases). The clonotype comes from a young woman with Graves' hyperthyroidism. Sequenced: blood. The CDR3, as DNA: TGTGCCTGGAGCCAGGGAACGAACACTGAAGCTTTCTTT. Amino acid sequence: CAWSQGTNTEAFF.